The 4 T cell receptor beta chains given below trace back to one sample, sequenced in a study of T cell responses to AZD1222 COVID-19 vaccine. Assay: immunoSEQ multiplex PCR; the TCRdb copy retains only in-frame clones and omits some. The table has 77,000 or so clones, approximately 90% seen once; the top ten hold roughly 32%. This specimen was peripheral blood, taken on day 0 of AZD1222 vaccination. Receptors were obtained from an adult in good health.

The V and J genes are TRBV12-3 or TRBV12-4 and TRBJ1-2; 7 nucleotides line up with TRBD1. This CDR3 is 12 amino acids long. The V segment lost 6 bases and the J segment 7 bases; nucleotides outside the gene matches: 5. CDR3 sequence reads: CASRRQGPGYTF. The CDR3 coding sequence is TGTGCCAGCAGACGACAGGGTCCTGGCTACACCTTC.

The chain carries TRBV6-5 and TRBJ2-7; 7 bases align to TRBD1. Trimming took 6 bases from V and 1 from J; bases not matched to a gene: 0. Germline CDR1 and CDR2: MNHEY and SVGAGI. The CDR3 length is 12 residues. In nucleotides, the CDR3 is TGTGCCAGCAGACAGGGGTCCTACGAGCAGTACTTC. Amino acids: CASRQGSYEQYF.

V and J are TRBV2 and TRBJ2-7; TRBD1 matches 10 bases. V shed 5 bases, J shed 3 bases, and the junction held 7 bases outside the gene matches. The CDR3 is 15 amino acids. Germline lookup yields CDR1 SNHLY and CDR2 FYNNEI. This CDR3 reads CASSPPGTGVYEQYF. The CDR3, as DNA: TGTGCCAGCAGTCCGCCCGGGACAGGGGTCTACGAGCAGTACTTC.

This chain links TRBV5-1 with TRBJ2-1; D is ambiguous. With 0 bases removed from V and 6 bases from J, the gap between germline ends came to 10 bases. Germline V gene sequence: CDR1 SGHRS, CDR2 YFSETQ. The CDR3 is 14 residues long. The CDR3 DNA is TGCGCCAGCAGCTTGGGGGATACCCGCAATGAGCAGTTCTTC. This gives the protein CASSLGDTRNEQFF.